The 18 T cell receptor beta chains below all came from one sample that was sequenced in a study of OX40 agonist ivuxolimab in advanced cancers. Some clones are missing from TCRdb's copy, which holds only in-frame ones; the method was immunoSEQ multiplex PCR. The sample holds some 74,000 clones, roughly 86% seen once. The sequenced sample was CD4+ or CD8+ T cells sorted from blood, obtained in a trial of the OX40 agonist ivuxolimab. These receptors all stem from an adult with an advanced solid tumor such as melanoma, head and neck, liver or kidney cancer.

V gene TRBV9 combines with J gene TRBJ1-1; TRBD1 is a possible D gene (5 bases). The CDR3 runs to 14 residues. The germline V and J ends were trimmed by 4 bases and 1 base, with 11 bases remaining between them. Germline V lookup: CDR1 SGDLS, CDR2 YYNGEE. CDR3 loop: CASSKRQTNTEAFF. DNA for the CDR3: TGTGCCAGCAGCAAAAGACAGACGAACACTGAAGCTTTCTTT.

The chain couples TRBV7-3 to TRBJ1-2, with 7 positions matching TRBD1. Germline V gene lookup returns CDR1 SGHTA and CDR2 FQGTGA. Trimming cost V 2 bases and J 4 bases; bases outside gene matches: 1. The CDR3 has 13 residues. Here the CDR3 reads CASSLPGGYGYTF. CDR3 in DNA: TGTGCCAGCAGCTTACCAGGGGGCTATGGCTACACCTTC.

This clone was observed a few times. This chain links TRBV5-1 with TRBJ2-7; tentative D call: TRBD1 (5 bases). Germline V lookup: CDR1 SGHRS, CDR2 YFSETQ. V was pared by 0 bases and J by 5 bases, with 12 bases between. CDR3 length: 14 amino acids. The CDR3 DNA reads TGCGCCAGCAGCTTGGTTCCAGGGCAGGACGAGCAGTACTTC. Protein product: CASSLVPGQDEQYF.

The rearrangement links TRBV4-1 to TRBJ1-2, with D unclear. Trimming cost V 0 bases and J 1 base, with 12 bases left between them. Germline loops: CDR1 MGHRA, CDR2 YSYEKL. The CDR3 runs to 16 residues. The CDR3 nucleotides read TGCGCCAGCAGCCAAGAGGAGGGCAACGTTAACTATGGCTACACCTTC. Its protein product is CASSQEEGNVNYGYTF.

This chain connects TRBV23-1 to TRBJ2-7, with no clear D. TRBV23-1 has ORF status, its function being uncertain. V lost 1 base and J lost 4, with 8 bases in between. The CDR3 has 13 residues. The CDR3: CASSQCGPYEQYF. For the CDR3, the DNA is TGCGCCAGCAGTCAATGTGGCCCTTACGAGCAGTACTTC.

In regard to this clone: The sample holds other DNA sequences that translate to the same CDR3. This sequence joins TRBV30 and TRBJ2-3; unclear D gene. CDR3 size: 13 residues. The V gene's germline CDR1 is GTSNPN and CDR2 SVGIG (reference sequence). The V end lost 0 bases, the J end lost 3 bases, and 7 bases lay between the germline ends. As DNA, the CDR3 is TGTGCCTGGAGTGTACACCGGACAGATACGCAGTATTTT. Its protein is CAWSVHRTDTQYF.

This clone was counted once. The chain joins TRBV5-6 to TRBJ2-7; the match to TRBD1 covers 8 bases. The CDR3 length is 16 residues. Per the germline V gene, CDR1 is SGHDT and CDR2 is YYEEEE. Unmatched junction bases numbered 13, after V lost 4 bases and J lost 4 bases. The CDR3: CASSQVGRGQGYEQYF. In DNA, the CDR3 is TGTGCCAGCAGCCAAGTAGGCAGGGGGCAGGGGTACGAGCAGTACTTC.

The rearrangement joins TRBV5-1 to TRBJ2-1; 7 positions agree with TRBD2. Trimming removed 0 bases from V and 9 bases from J; junction bases left unmatched: 15. The CDR3 consists of 17 residues. CDR1 and CDR2 from the germline V gene are SGHRS and YFSETQ. CDR3 sequence reads: CASSLDGFGTTSPEQFF. The CDR3 region has the DNA TGCGCCAGCAGCTTGGATGGGTTTGGGACTACTAGCCCTGAGCAGTTCTTC.

This chain joins TRBV4-3 and TRBJ2-1, with D unclear. Deletions cut 0 bases from V and 1 base from J, with 10 bases between. CDR1 is LGHNA, CDR2 YSLEER, per germline. The length of the CDR3 is 16 residues. The CDR3, as DNA: TGCGCCAGCAGCCAAGATTGGATGGGGTCCTACAATGAGCAGTTCTTC. It specifies CASSQDWMGSYNEQFF.

The V call is TRBV7-9, the J call TRBJ2-7, with 7 bases lining up with TRBD1. V shed 5 bases, J shed 3 bases, and the junction held 4 bases outside the gene matches. This CDR3 is 13 amino acids long. The germline V gene encodes CDR1 SEHNR and CDR2 FQNEAQ (reference sequence). The CDR3 nucleotides read TGTGCCAGCAGCCGGGACAGTGGCTACGAGCAGTACTTC. This codes for CASSRDSGYEQYF. Variable domain in full (rest from reference TRBV7-9 and TRBJ2-7): DTGVSQNPRHKITKRGQNVTFRCDPISEHNRLYWYRQTLGQGPEFLTYFQNEAQLEKSRLLSDRFSAERPKGSFSTLEIQRTEQGDSAMYLCASSRDSGYEQYFGPGTRLTVT.

V usage is TRBV6-6 and J usage is TRBJ2-3, with a weak D call TRBD1 (6 bases). V was shortened by 8 bases and J by 6 bases, with 18 bases between the two germline ends. Germline CDR1 and CDR2: MNHNY and SVGAGI (reference sequence). This CDR3 comprises 14 residues. The chain's CDR3 is CASQGKVRWDTQYF. The CDR3 region has the DNA TGTGCCAGCCAGGGGAAGGTCAGATGGGATACGCAGTATTTT.

The chain is built from TRBV11-3 and TRBJ1-1; no definite D call. Trimming stripped 6 bases from V and 5 bases from J, with 10 bases between. The germline V gene encodes CDR1 SGHNT and CDR2 YENEEA. The CDR3 is made up of 12 amino acids. The CDR3 region is CASSRTGTEAFF. In DNA, the CDR3 is TGTGCCAGCAGTAGGACGGGTACTGAAGCTTTCTTT.

The gene calls are TRBV10-3 and TRBJ2-5, with D perhaps TRBD1 (6 bases). With the DNA end fitting TRBJ2-7 better, the J assignment may be wrong. The CDR3 has 14 amino acids. CDR1 and CDR2 from the germline V gene are ENHRY and SYGVKD. CDR3 sequence reads: CAISEQGRGDEQYF. In nucleotides, the CDR3 is TGTGCCATCAGTGAACAGGGCAGGGGAGACGAGCAGTACTTC.

This chain joins TRBV4-2 and TRBJ2-7, with D maybe TRBD1 (6 bases). Trimming removed 3 bases at V and 1 base at J, with 13 bases between. This CDR3 is 15 amino acids long. Germline V gene lookup returns CDR1 LGHNA and CDR2 YNFKEQ. CDR3 sequence reads: CASSHFIGGSYEQYF. For the CDR3, the DNA is TGTGCCAGCAGCCACTTTATAGGGGGTTCCTACGAGCAGTACTTC.

This chain connects TRBV30 to TRBJ2-1; no reliable D call. Trimming removed 0 bases at V and 5 bases at J, with 14 bases between. In germline, CDR1 is GTSNPN, CDR2 SVGIG (reference sequence). This CDR3 is 15 amino acids long. CDR3 DNA: TGTGCCTGGAGTGTACATCCGGCCTCAGACAATGAGCAGTTCTTC. Translation gives CAWSVHPASDNEQFF.

The V and J genes are TRBV30 and TRBJ2-1; 12 nucleotides match TRBD2. This CDR3 region has 13 residues. Per germline, CDR1 GTSNPN and CDR2 SVGIG (reference sequence). CDR3 protein: CAYGTSGYNEQFF. CDR3 bases: TGTGCTTATGGGACTAGCGGGTACAATGAGCAGTTCTTC.

The rearrangement links TRBV6-5 to TRBJ1-2; 8 bases match TRBD1. The germline CDR1 and CDR2 sequences are MNHEY and SVGAGI. V lost 6 bases, J lost 2 bases, and 5 bases stayed unmatched. The CDR3 totals 14 residues. The CDR3 region is CASRAGGKNYGYTF. CDR3 DNA: TGTGCCAGCAGGGCAGGGGGCAAGAACTATGGCTACACCTTC.

The genes are TRBV7-9 and TRBJ1-3; D gene ambiguous. The CDR3 loop spans 14 amino acids. The ends were cut back, 1 base at V and 4 bases at J, with 8 bases in the middle. CDR1 is SEHNR, CDR2 FQNEAQ, per germline (reference sequence). The CDR3, as DNA: TGTGCCAGCAGCTTAGGGACCCTCGGAAACACCATATATTTT. It specifies CASSLGTLGNTIYF.